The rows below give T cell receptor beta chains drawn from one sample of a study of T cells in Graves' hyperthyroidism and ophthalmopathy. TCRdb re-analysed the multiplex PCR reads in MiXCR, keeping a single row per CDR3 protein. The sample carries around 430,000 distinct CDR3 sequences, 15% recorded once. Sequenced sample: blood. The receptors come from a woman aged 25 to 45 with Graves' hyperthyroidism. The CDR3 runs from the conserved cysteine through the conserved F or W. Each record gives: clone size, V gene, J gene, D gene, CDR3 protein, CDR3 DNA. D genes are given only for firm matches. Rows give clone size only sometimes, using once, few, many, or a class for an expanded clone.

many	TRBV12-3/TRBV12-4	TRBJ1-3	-	CASTLWGNTIYF	TGTGCCAGCACCCTGTGGGGAAACACCATATATTTT
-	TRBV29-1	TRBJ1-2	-	CSVDRGYNYGYTF	TGCAGCGTTGACAGGGGATACAACTATGGCTACACCTTC
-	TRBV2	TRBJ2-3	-	CASSAILATDTQYF	TGTGCCAGCAGCGCAATTTTAGCCACAGATACGCAGTATTTT
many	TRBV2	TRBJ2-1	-	CASSEVVWAYNEQFF	TGTGCCAGCAGTGAGGTGGTTTGGGCCTACAATGAGCAGTTCTTC
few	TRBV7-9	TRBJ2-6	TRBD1	CASSPRTGGAPGANVLTF	TGTGCCAGCAGCCCTCGGACAGGGGGCGCGCCAGGGGCCAACGTCCTGACTTTC
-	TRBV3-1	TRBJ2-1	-	CASSPRTDSYNEQFF	TGTGCCAGCAGCCCCCGGACAGACTCCTACAATGAGCAGTTCTTC
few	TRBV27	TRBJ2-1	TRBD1	CASSFGTGNEQFF	TGTGCCAGCAGTTTTGGGACAGGGAATGAGCAGTTCTTC
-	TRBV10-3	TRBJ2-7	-	CAITASPHYEQYF	TGTGCCATCACCGCGTCCCCGCACTACGAGCAGTACTTC
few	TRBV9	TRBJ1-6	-	CASSVDPGRRDSPLHF	TGTGCCAGCAGCGTAGATCCGGGGAGGCGAGATTCACCCCTCCACTTT
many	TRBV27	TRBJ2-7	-	CASSPRGRSSYEQYF	TGTGCCAGCAGTCCCAGGGGCCGGAGCTCCTACGAGCAGTACTTC